These 18 T cell receptor beta chains originate from one sample sequenced in a study of OX40 agonist ivuxolimab in advanced cancers. Assay: immunoSEQ multiplex PCR; the TCRdb copy retains only in-frame clones and omits some. The data contain about 57,000 clones, more than 75% of them singletons. This material consisted of CD4+ or CD8+ T cells sorted from blood, taken in a trial of the OX40 agonist ivuxolimab. The receptors come from an adult with an advanced solid tumor such as melanoma, head and neck, liver or kidney cancer.

This rearrangement joins TRBV5-1 to TRBJ1-1; D is perhaps TRBD1 (5 bases). V was clipped by 4 bases and J by 1 base, with 5 bases between them. The V gene's germline CDR1 is SGHRS and CDR2 YFSETQ. CDR3 length: 12 amino acids. This chain's CDR3 is CASSTGNTEAFF. The CDR3 DNA reads as TGCGCCAGCAGCACAGGGAACACTGAAGCTTTCTTT.

Here the CDR3 reads CASDSDSYEQYF. CDR3 DNA: TGTGCCAGCGATAGTGATAGTTACGAGCAGTACTTC. The chain couples TRBV2 to TRBJ2-7; D uncertain. V lost 8 bases, J lost 4 bases, and 12 bases lay in between. The CDR3 runs to 12 residues. CDR1 SNHLY and CDR2 FYNNEI come from the germline V gene.

This chain connects TRBV11-2 to TRBJ1-2; weak D call: TRBD1 (5 bases). Germline V gene data show CDR1 as SGHAT and CDR2 as FQNNGV. This CDR3 comprises 15 residues. The V and J ends lost 2 bases and 8 bases respectively, with 18 bases between them. CDR3 nucleotides: TGTGCCAGCAGCTTAAGGGTCCAGGGAAAGGAGGGCTACACCTTC. Protein product: CASSLRVQGKEGYTF. Full variable domain (missing parts from reference TRBV11-2 and TRBJ1-2): EAGVAQSPRYKIIEKRQSVAFWCNPISGHATLYWYQQILGQGPKLLIQFQNNGVVDDSQLPKDRFSAERLKGVDSTLKIQPAKLEDSAVYLCASSLRVQGKEGYTFGSGTRLTVV.

The CDR3 sequence: CASSTVAGSYNEQFF. In nucleotides, the CDR3 is TGTGCCAGCAGCACCGTAGCGGGGTCCTACAATGAGCAGTTCTTC. The chain has TRBV7-9 and TRBJ2-1, with 8 bases matching TRBD2. The CDR3 totals 15 residues. Germline CDR1 is SEHNR and CDR2 is FQNEAQ (reference sequence). Losses at the gene ends were 5 bases for V and 1 base for J; bases not matched to a gene: 4.

J is TRBJ1-1 and V is TRBV5-6, with D unresolved. Trimming left V 2 bases short and J 4 bases short, with 9 bases between. The germline V gene has CDR1 SGHDT and CDR2 YYEEEE. This CDR3 comprises 13 residues. The CDR3 region has the DNA TGTGCCAGCAGCTTCTTTAGACCCACTGAAGCTTTCTTT. Its protein is CASSFFRPTEAFF. Looking up the rest from reference TRBV5-6 and TRBJ1-1 gives the full variable domain: DAGVTQSPTHLIKTRGQQVTLRCSPKSGHDTVSWYQQALGQGPQFIFQYYEEEERQRGNFPDRFSGHQFPNYSSELNVNALLLGDSALYLCASSFFRPTEAFFGQGTRLTVV.

V gene TRBV5-1 combines with J gene TRBJ2-2; TRBD1 aligns across 7 bases. J gave up 2 bases and V 4 bases, and 5 bases lay outside the gene matches. The CDR3 covers 15 residues. The V gene's germline CDR1 is SGHRS and CDR2 YFSETQ. This CDR3 reads CASSPTGVNTGELFF. CDR3 DNA sequence: TGCGCCAGCAGCCCCACAGGGGTTAACACCGGGGAGCTGTTTTTT.

The rearrangement joins TRBV6-5 to TRBJ1-2; 10 bases match TRBD1. Per the germline V gene, CDR1 is MNHEY and CDR2 is SVGAGI. The CDR3 length is 16 residues. Germline trimming cut 0 bases from V and 6 bases from J; bases unmatched to any gene: 7. The CDR3 reads CASSYSGRGQGNGYTF. CDR3 in DNA: TGTGCCAGCAGTTACTCGGGGCGGGGACAGGGGAATGGCTACACCTTC.

This chain connects TRBV6-5 to TRBJ2-2, with 9 bases matching TRBD1. V was pared by 5 bases and J by 5 bases, with 6 bases of the junction left unmatched. The germline V gene has CDR1 MNHEY and CDR2 SVGAGI. The CDR3 sequence is 15 residues long. The CDR3, as DNA: TGTGCCAGCAGTCCACAGGGGGCTGGAACCGGGGAGCTGTTTTTT. Translated: CASSPQGAGTGELFF.

There are a few counts of this clone. The V gene is TRBV10-3, the J gene TRBJ1-2, with D perhaps TRBD1 (6 bases). There are 14 residues in the CDR3. V shed 10 bases and J shed 0 bases, with 15 bases lying between them. Looked up from germline, CDR1 is ENHRY and CDR2 is SYGVKD. The CDR3 region has the DNA TGTGCCACAAACCCGGACAGAACTAACTATGGCTACACCTTC. This gives the protein CATNPDRTNYGYTF.

This chain links TRBV5-1 with TRBJ1-4, with a weak D call TRBD1 (5 bases). Per germline, CDR1 SGHRS and CDR2 YFSETQ. V dropped 7 bases and J dropped 4 bases, with 14 bases sitting between them. The length of the CDR3 is 14 residues. The CDR3 coding sequence is TGCGCCAGCCGCCGGGACGGAGGTAATGAAAAACTGTTTTTT. This encodes CASRRDGGNEKLFF.

The chain joins TRBV4-3 to TRBJ1-4, with 8 bases that match TRBD1. The CDR3 consists of 17 residues. In germline, CDR1 is LGHNA, CDR2 YSLEER. Trimming cost V 1 base and J 7 bases; bases outside gene matches: 11. CDR3 in DNA: TGCGCCAGCAGCCAAGTCCTGGTGGACAGGGATGGTGAAAAACTGTTTTTT. This sequence encodes CASSQVLVDRDGEKLFF.

This chain links TRBV2 with TRBJ2-2, with D possibly being TRBD1 (5 bases). The V end lost 2 bases, the J end lost 1 base, and 5 bases lay between the germline ends. The CDR3 is 14 residues long. Germline CDR1 is SNHLY and CDR2 is FYNNEI. The CDR3 DNA reads as TGTGCCAGCAGTGAAACAGGGAACACCGGGGAGCTGTTTTTT. Protein: CASSETGNTGELFF.

This chain links TRBV7-2 with TRBJ2-7; 9 bases map to TRBD2. The junction had 6 bases not matched to a gene; V was cut back by 4 bases and J by 2 bases. The CDR3 is made up of 15 amino acids. The V gene's germline CDR1 is SGHTA and CDR2 FQGNSA. The CDR3 sequence is CASSSPSSGTYEQYF. The CDR3 DNA reads TGTGCCAGCAGCTCCCCCTCTAGCGGGACCTACGAGCAGTACTTC.

The chain has TRBV6-1 and TRBJ1-2, with D possibly matching TRBD1 (5 bases). The germline gives CDR1 MNHNS, CDR2 SASEGT. Trimming took 6 bases from V and 3 from J, leaving 14 bases between them. The CDR3 is made up of 14 amino acids. The CDR3 is CASRHSGVHYGYTF. The CDR3 DNA reads TGTGCCAGCAGGCACTCGGGGGTTCACTATGGCTACACCTTC.

This clone was picked up a small number of times. V and J are TRBV5-4 and TRBJ2-7, with a weak D call TRBD1 (6 bases). Germline V CDR1 and CDR2: SGHNT, YYREEE (reference sequence). The CDR3 consists of 16 residues. The V gene lost 0 bases and the J gene lost 1 base, with 14 bases spanning the gap. The DNA for the CDR3 is TGTGCCAGCAGCTTGGAGGGACACGACCGGTCCTACGAGCAGTACTTC. Translated, it gives CASSLEGHDRSYEQYF.

This clone was detected only once. The V and J genes are TRBV9 and TRBJ2-2, with D unresolved. In germline, CDR1 is SGDLS, CDR2 YYNGEE. The CDR3 is made up of 12 amino acids. Trimming took off 2 bases at V and 7 bases at J, with 6 bases between the two ends. The CDR3 region has the DNA TGTGCCAGCAGCGTTTGGGACGGGGAGCTGTTTTTT. Residues: CASSVWDGELFF. Full variable domain (outside the CDR3, taken from reference TRBV9 and TRBJ2-2): DSGVTQTPKHLITATGQRVTLRCSPRSGDLSVYWYQQSLDQGLQFLIQYYNGEERAKGNILERFSAQQFPDLHSELNLSSLELGDSALYFCASSVWDGELFFGEGSRLTVL.

This chain uses TRBV10-1 with TRBJ2-4; TRBD1 matches 10 bases. Per germline, CDR1 WNHNN and CDR2 SYGVQD (reference sequence). The CDR3 contains 13 residues. V was clipped by 5 bases and J by 7 bases; unmatched bases: 2. This chain's CDR3 is CASSPGQGNIQYF. The CDR3 DNA is TGCGCCAGCAGTCCGGGACAGGGGAACATTCAGTACTTC.

This clone was counted a single time. The chain is built from TRBV12-5 and TRBJ2-7; 8 positions agree with TRBD1. This CDR3 contains 14 residues. Trimming removed 6 bases from V and 3 bases from J; junction bases left unmatched: 7. CDR1 LGHNT and CDR2 FRNRAP come from the germline V gene. The CDR3 nucleotides are TGTGCTAGTGGCTCCGGGACAGGATTCTACGAGCAGTACTTC. Translating it yields CASGSGTGFYEQYF.